Listed below are T cell receptor beta chains from one sample, sequenced in a study of blood T cell repertoires in COVID-19. Sequencing was performed with immunoSEQ multiplex PCR; in TCRdb, only in-frame clones are kept and a portion is missing. The table has about 270,000 clones, around nine tenths seen once. Sequencing was done on a sample of PBMCs or T cells enriched from blood (not recorded which). Receptors were obtained from a woman aged 18-29 years who had recovered from COVID-19. The CDR3 runs from the conserved cysteine through the conserved F or W. The D gene is left open where the match is weak. Clone size, where shown, is once, few, many, or a class for clones that have expanded.

D gene	J gene	clone size	V gene	CDR3 protein	CDR3 DNA
TRBD1	TRBJ2-1	-	TRBV14	CASSQRLGQGDNEQFF	TGTGCCAGCAGCCAAAGGTTGGGGCAGGGGGACAATGAGCAGTTCTTC
-	TRBJ1-2	-	TRBV6-5	CASSYSRAGYGYTF	TGTGCCAGCAGTTACTCCCGGGCGGGCTATGGCTACACCTTC
TRBD1	TRBJ1-1	-	TRBV28	CASSKVGTVLMNTEAFF	TGTGCCAGCAGTAAGGTCGGGACAGTACTCATGAACACTGAAGCTTTCTTT
TRBD2	TRBJ2-1	-	TRBV7-2	CASTARGGLGEQFF	TGTGCCAGCACGGCGCGGGGGGGCTTAGGTGAGCAGTTCTTC
-	TRBJ1-4	-	TRBV28	CASEGEYNEKLFF	TGTGCCAGCGAGGGAGAATATAATGAAAAACTGTTTTTT
TRBD1	TRBJ1-4	-	TRBV11-3	CASSKGQVPNEKLFF	TGTGCCAGCAGCAAGGGACAGGTTCCTAATGAAAAACTGTTTTTT
TRBD1	TRBJ2-5	-	TRBV11-2	CASSLGQGLGQETQYF	TGTGCCAGCAGCTTAGGACAGGGCTTGGGCCAAGAGACCCAGTACTTC
-	TRBJ2-7	-	TRBV15	CATSRSQTPQGLSSYEQYF	TGTGCCACCAGCAGATCCCAGACTCCGCAGGGCCTTAGCTCCTACGAGCAGTACTTC
-	TRBJ2-1	once	TRBV7-3	CASSFADFGEQFF	TGTGCCAGCAGCTTCGCGGATTTTGGGGAGCAGTTCTTC
TRBD2	TRBJ2-7	-	TRBV6-6	CASSPSGRGEQYF	TGTGCCAGCAGTCCTAGCGGGAGGGGCGAGCAGTACTTC
-	TRBJ1-2	-	TRBV9	CASSPIWANSGGYTF	TGTGCCAGCAGCCCGATCTGGGCCAACTCTGGTGGCTACACCTTC
TRBD1	TRBJ2-5	-	TRBV7-9	CASIPGTGKETQYF	TGTGCCAGCATTCCTGGGACAGGGAAAGAGACCCAGTACTTC
-	TRBJ1-6	few	TRBV9	CASSRGQFGSPLHF	TGTGCCAGCAGCCGTGGACAGTTTGGTTCACCCCTCCACTTT
-	TRBJ2-2	few	TRBV15	CATSRSTGYTGELFF	TGTGCCACCAGCAGATCTACAGGGTACACCGGGGAGCTGTTTTTT
-	TRBJ1-4	-	TRBV21-1	CASRDRGNGATNEKLFF	TGTGCCAGCAGGGACAGGGGAAATGGCGCAACTAATGAAAAACTGTTTTTT
-	TRBJ1-1	-	TRBV6-5	CASSRTEGETEAFF	TGTGCCAGCAGTCGGACAGAGGGCGAGACTGAAGCTTTCTTT
TRBD1	TRBJ1-1	-	TRBV27	CASSTGQGRAFF	TGTGCCAGCAGCACGGGACAGGGTAGGGCTTTCTTT
-	TRBJ2-7	-	TRBV19	CASGAGRGAVEQYF	TGTGCATCTGGGGCGGGCAGGGGCGCGGTGGAGCAGTACTTC
-	TRBJ1-1	-	TRBV2	CASSEREGNTEAFF	TGTGCCAGCAGTGAACGGGAGGGGAACACTGAAGCTTTCTTT
TRBD2	TRBJ2-1	-	TRBV30	CAWKWPEGTSETYNEQFF	TGTGCCTGGAAATGGCCTGAGGGGACTAGCGAAACCTACAATGAGCAGTTCTTC
-	TRBJ2-7	-	TRBV2	CASEGGYNYEQYF	TGTGCCAGCGAGGGGGGGTACAACTACGAGCAGTACTTC
-	TRBJ2-5	-	TRBV7-2	CASSYGKETQYF	TGTGCCAGCAGCTACGGGAAGGAGACCCAGTACTTC
-	TRBJ2-1	-	TRBV27	CASRSRAMRDEQFF	TGTGCCAGCAGGTCAAGGGCCATGAGGGATGAGCAGTTCTTC
-	TRBJ2-1	-	TRBV10-3	CAISEGRELQFF	TGTGCCATCAGTGAGGGGCGAGAGCTGCAGTTCTTC
-	TRBJ1-2	-	TRBV6-2/TRBV6-3	CASSYNRDYYGYTF	TGTGCCAGCAGTTACAACCGGGACTACTATGGCTACACCTTC
TRBD1	TRBJ2-5	-	TRBV4-1	CASSHTGDQETQYF	TGCGCCAGCAGCCATACAGGGGACCAAGAGACCCAGTACTTC
TRBD1	TRBJ1-5	-	TRBV30	CAWRGQGNQPQHF	TGTGCCTGGAGGGGACAGGGGAATCAGCCCCAGCATTTT